The subject of this entry is one TCR beta chain. This record belongs to a study of PD-L1 blockade in urothelial cancer. On the study more broadly: Researchers found blood samples held a median of roughly 140,000 T cells.

Time point meaning: peripheral blood 6 weeks after treatment start. TCRdb's copy holds only in-frame clones and misses some; the assay was immunoSEQ multiplex PCR. The table lists about 120,000 clones, around nine tenths of them singletons. The V gene lost 6 bases and the J gene lost 1 base, with 6 bases spanning the gap. CDR3 size: 13 residues. The germline CDR1 and CDR2 sequences are LNHDA and SQIVND (reference sequence). This sample comprised PBMCs, obtained around atezolizumab (anti-PD-L1) treatment. The TCR comes from a man in his 60s with urothelial cancer. The J gene is TRBJ2-2, the V gene TRBV19; D possibly corresponds to TRBD2 (5 bases). CDR3 in amino acids: CASRAGNTGELFF. The CDR3 DNA reads TGTGCCAGTAGGGCGGGGAACACCGGGGAGCTGTTTTTT. The full variable domain, with the rest looked up from reference TRBV19 and TRBJ2-2, is DGGITQSPKYLFRKEGQNVTLSCEQNLNHDAMYWYRQDPGQGLRLIYYSQIVNDFQKGDIAEGYSVSREKKESFPLTVTSAQKNPTAFYLCASRAGNTGELFFGEGSRLTVL.